Below are 30 T cell receptor beta chains sequenced from a single sample in a study of T cells in localized non-small cell lung cancer. The data were produced by immunoSEQ multiplex PCR, yet TCRdb's version contains in-frame clones alone and is incomplete. Found here are more than 9,000 clones, over 70% of them singletons; the top ten hold 30% to 35%. The sequenced sample was peripheral blood, obtained before any cancer treatment. These receptor sequences come from a male donor at least 60 years old with stage I lung adenocarcinoma.

This clone is large by share. This chain links TRBV21-1 with TRBJ2-1; the tabulated D call, TRBD1, remains unverified against the DNA. TRBV21-1 is flagged as a pseudogene. The CDR3 spans 17 residues. CDR3 loop: CASSQGEPLSSYNEQFF. The CDR3, as DNA: TGTGCCAGCTCCCAGGGGGAGCCTCTCAGCTCCTACAATGAGCAGTTCTTC.

The chain links TRBV2 to TRBJ2-7; D is perhaps TRBD1 (6 bases). The germline V gene encodes CDR1 SNHLY and CDR2 FYNNEI. The CDR3 sequence is 13 residues long. V was trimmed by 4 bases and J by 10 bases, leaving 17 bases between them. The CDR3 sequence: CASSARQDRFQYF. CDR3 nucleotide sequence: TGTGCCAGCAGTGCTCGACAGGATCGGTTCCAGTACTTC.

CDR3 protein: CASSLYAGQGSNEQFF. CDR3 DNA sequence: TGTGCCAGCAGCTTGTACGCGGGACAGGGTTCCAATGAGCAGTTCTTC. The chain links TRBV5-5 to TRBJ2-1, with TRBD1 matching over 9 bases. The CDR3 extends over 16 amino acids. Germline loops: CDR1 SGHKS, CDR2 YYEKEE (reference sequence). Losses at the gene ends were 1 base for V and 6 bases for J; bases not matched to a gene: 8.

The J gene is TRBJ2-2, the V gene TRBV5-1; D is possibly TRBD1 or TRBD2 (5 bases each). CDR3 length equals 15 residues. With 5 bases removed from V and 2 bases from J, the gap between germline ends came to 13 bases. Germline values: CDR1 SGHRS, CDR2 YFSETQ. This CDR3 is CASSSQGPNTGELFF. The CDR3 DNA follows: TGCGCCAGCAGTTCTCAGGGACCCAACACCGGGGAGCTGTTTTTT.

This clone was seen more than once but under ten times. The J gene is TRBJ1-1, the V gene TRBV5-1; D is unclear. CDR1 and CDR2 from the germline V gene are SGHRS and YFSETQ. V dropped 5 bases and J dropped 2 bases, with 13 bases sitting between them. The CDR3 consists of 14 residues. The CDR3 DNA reads as TGCGCCAGCAGGCGAGACGGAACCAACACTGAAGCTTTCTTT. Translation: CASRRDGTNTEAFF.

The CDR3 region has the DNA TGTGCCAGCAGTGAAGGCATGCCCGGGGAGCTGTTTTTT. Amino acid sequence: CASSEGMPGELFF. The chain links TRBV6-1 to TRBJ2-2; D call uncertain. Looked up from germline, CDR1 is MNHNS and CDR2 is SASEGT. With 1 base removed from V and 6 bases from J, the gap between germline ends came to 6 bases. CDR3 length equals 13 residues.

The rearrangement links TRBV27 to TRBJ2-5; TRBD1 is a possible D gene (6 bases). The CDR3 contains 14 residues. V was cut by 1 base and J by 3 bases, with 9 bases left in between. The germline CDR1 and CDR2 sequences are MNHEY and SMNVEV (reference sequence). The DNA for the CDR3 is TGTGCCAGCAGTTTATATCCAGGGGAAGAGACCCAGTACTTC. Translating it yields CASSLYPGEETQYF.

V and J are TRBV10-3 and TRBJ2-3, with 7 bases aligning to TRBD2. The CDR3 spans 13 residues. The junction had 3 bases not matched to a gene; V was cut back by 8 bases and J by 1 base. CDR1 and CDR2 (germline): ENHRY, SYGVKD. Here the CDR3 reads CAIAGGGTDTQYF. In DNA, the CDR3 is TGTGCCATCGCTGGGGGGGGCACAGATACGCAGTATTTT.

The chain uses TRBV4-3 and TRBJ1-5; TRBD1 aligns across 10 bases. Germline lookup yields CDR1 LGHNA and CDR2 YSLEER. CDR3 length equals 15 residues. Trimming cost V 4 bases and J 6 bases; bases outside gene matches: 6. CDR3 sequence reads: CASSPATGGTQPQHF. CDR3 sequence (DNA): TGCGCCAGCAGCCCGGCGACAGGGGGCACTCAGCCCCAGCATTTT.

The chain carries TRBV27 and TRBJ1-2; a possible D gene is TRBD1 (5 bases). This CDR3 is built from 12 residues. The V gene's germline CDR1 is MNHEY and CDR2 SMNVEV (reference sequence). Trimming left V 6 bases short and J 2 bases short, with 7 bases between. CDR3 sequence reads: CASRTGNYGYTF. The CDR3 nucleotides read TGTGCCAGCAGAACAGGAAACTATGGCTACACCTTC.

This sequence joins TRBV21-1 and TRBJ1-1. TRBV21-1 is flagged as a pseudogene. The CDR3 runs 18 residues. The CDR3 coding sequence is TGTGCCAGCAGCATAAAAAGGGCCGTGCGGGAGGTTAACACTGAAGCTTTCTTT. The encoded protein is CASSIKRAVREVNTEAFF.

The gene calls are TRBV10-2 and TRBJ2-1, with TRBD2 as a possible D gene (6 bases). The CDR3 is 13 amino acids. V lost 6 bases to trimming and J lost 15 bases, with 21 bases between them. Germline CDR1 is WSHSY and CDR2 is SAAADI. This CDR3 is CASREGPLARGFF. CDR3 DNA: TGCGCCAGCAGGGAGGGTCCCTTAGCGAGGGGGTTCTTC.

V usage is TRBV5-4 and J usage is TRBJ1-6; unclear D gene. CDR3 length equals 11 residues. The germline CDR1 and CDR2 sequences are SGHNT and YYREEE (reference sequence). Trimming removed 6 bases from V and 8 bases from J, with 6 bases in between. CDR3 region: CASTRDSPLHF. The CDR3 DNA reads as TGTGCCAGCACCCGGGATTCACCCCTCCACTTT.

The chain is built from TRBV10-2 and TRBJ2-3; D not certain. The CDR3 has 11 amino acids. Trimming took off 1 base at V and 6 bases at J, with 2 bases between the two ends. In germline, CDR1 is WSHSY, CDR2 SAAADI. The CDR3 region is CASSEYDTQYF. The CDR3 region has the DNA TGCGCCAGCAGTGAGTACGATACGCAGTATTTT.

This clone was detected only a few times. The genes are TRBV5-4 and TRBJ1-1; 11 bases line up with TRBD1. The ends lost 3 bases at V and 3 bases at J; junction bases unmatched: 10. This CDR3 contains 17 residues. CDR1 and CDR2 (germline): SGHNT, YYREEE (reference sequence). The CDR3 spells CASSSSRDRGKYTEAFF. The CDR3 DNA reads as TGTGCCAGCAGCTCCTCCCGGGACAGGGGGAAGTACACTGAAGCTTTCTTT.

The V and J genes are TRBV7-9 and TRBJ1-5; D unclear. Trimming left V 5 bases short and J 4 bases short, with 12 bases between. CDR1 SEHNR and CDR2 FQNEAQ come from the germline V gene (reference sequence). CDR3 length equals 14 residues. CDR3 coding DNA: TGTGCCAGCAGCACCCAGGCCTCTAATCAGCCCCAGCATTTT. Amino acids: CASSTQASNQPQHF.

The V and J genes are TRBV5-8 and TRBJ2-7; D unclear. Trimming shortened V by 0 bases and J by 2 bases, and 6 bases separated the two germline ends. The CDR3 runs 13 residues. CDR1 is SGHTS and CDR2 is YDEGEE in the germline V gene. The CDR3 region is CASSLVGPYEQYF. CDR3 bases: TGTGCCAGCAGCTTGGTTGGGCCCTACGAGCAGTACTTC.

This clone was seen a single time. The chain carries TRBV5-6 and TRBJ2-1; no firm D call. Between the trimmed V and J ends, which lost 3 bases and 5 bases, there was a span of 3 bases. There are 11 residues in the CDR3. CDR1 SGHDT and CDR2 YYEEEE come from the germline V gene. Here the CDR3 DNA reads TGTGCCAGCAGCTATCACAATGAGCAGTTCTTC. Protein product: CASSYHNEQFF.

The rearrangement uses TRBV5-4 and TRBJ2-6, with TRBD1 matching 7 bases. Germline V gene data show CDR1 as SGHNT and CDR2 as YYREEE (reference sequence). V shed 5 bases and J 1 base; nucleotides not matched to a gene: 3. The CDR3 is 15 residues long. The CDR3 region has the DNA TGTGCCAGCAGTCCACAGGGGTCTGGGGCCAACGTCCTGACTTTC. Its translation is CASSPQGSGANVLTF.

The rearrangement links TRBV28 to TRBJ2-5; the match to TRBD1 covers 8 bases. V was clipped by 1 base and J by 3 bases; unmatched bases: 1. The CDR3 loop spans 14 amino acids. CDR1 and CDR2 from the germline V gene are MDHEN and SYDVKM. CDR3 in amino acids: CASSLLQGEETQYF. The CDR3 nucleotides are TGTGCCAGCAGTTTATTACAGGGGGAAGAGACCCAGTACTTC.

The V gene is TRBV2, the J gene TRBJ1-1; D gene unclear. Trimming took 2 bases from V and 1 from J, leaving 14 bases between them. This CDR3 comprises 16 residues. The V gene's germline CDR1 is SNHLY and CDR2 FYNNEI. The chain's CDR3 is CASSERSTSTNTEAFF. CDR3 DNA: TGTGCCAGCAGTGAAAGGTCGACGTCTACGAACACTGAAGCTTTCTTT.

The chain carries TRBV5-6 and TRBJ2-5, with a weak D call TRBD1 (5 bases). The V gene's germline CDR1 is SGHDT and CDR2 YYEEEE. The CDR3 length is 15 residues. V shed 1 base and J shed 5 bases, with 15 bases lying between them. CDR3 loop: CASSLPPGLGETQYF. For the CDR3, the DNA is TGTGCCAGCAGCTTGCCGCCAGGGCTTGGGGAGACCCAGTACTTC.

In this sample, this clone turned up a few times. The chain couples TRBV2 to TRBJ2-4; 10 bases line up with TRBD1. CDR1 and CDR2 from the germline V gene are SNHLY and FYNNEI. The CDR3 sequence is 16 residues long. Germline trimming cut 5 bases from V and 0 bases from J; bases unmatched to any gene: 4. Here the CDR3 DNA reads TGTGCCAGCAGTACCCGGGACAGGGGAGCCAAAAACATTCAGTACTTC. Its translation is CASSTRDRGAKNIQYF.

This clone has only a few counts. CDR3 in amino acids: CASNPGTASNQPQHF. The CDR3 region has the DNA TGTGCCAGTAATCCCGGGACGGCCAGCAATCAGCCCCAGCATTTT. The V call is TRBV19, the J call TRBJ1-5, with a weak D call TRBD1 (5 bases). There are 15 residues in the CDR3. The V and J ends lost 7 bases and 1 base respectively, with 14 bases between them. From germline, CDR1 is LNHDA and CDR2 SQIVND (reference sequence).

This rearrangement joins TRBV5-8 to TRBJ1-6; 7 bases line up with TRBD1. CDR1 and CDR2 from the germline V gene are SGHTS and YDEGEE. V dropped 4 bases and J dropped 7; count of bases not matched to a gene: 8. This CDR3 spans 15 amino acids. The DNA for the CDR3 is TGTGCCAGCAGCACAGACAGGGAGAAGAATTCACCCCTCCACTTT. It codes for CASSTDREKNSPLHF.

The chain's CDR3 is CASSLTPQSRTDTQYF. Here the CDR3 DNA reads TGCGCCAGCAGCTTGACACCACAGAGCCGAACAGATACGCAGTATTTT. V is TRBV5-1 and J is TRBJ2-3; D ambiguous. CDR3 length: 16 residues. V was pared by 1 base and J by 3 bases, with 15 bases between. Germline CDR1 and CDR2: SGHRS and YFSETQ. Full variable domain (missing parts from reference TRBV5-1 and TRBJ2-3): KAGVTQTPRYLIKTRGQQVTLSCSPISGHRSVSWYQQTPGQGLQFLFEYFSETQRNKGNFPGRFSGRQFSNSRSEMNVSTLELGDSALYLCASSLTPQSRTDTQYFGPGTRLTVL.

This chain connects TRBV7-3 to TRBJ2-2; no definite D call. The CDR3 is made up of 15 amino acids. CDR1 SGHTA and CDR2 FQGTGA come from the germline V gene. Trimming cost V 5 bases and J 2 bases, with 12 bases left between them. The CDR3 protein is CASSPPSANTGELFF. The CDR3 nucleotides read TGTGCCAGCAGCCCCCCCTCCGCAAACACCGGGGAGCTGTTTTTT.

V and J are TRBV6-5 and TRBJ2-7; TRBD2 might be the D (6 bases). This CDR3 spans 13 amino acids. The V and J ends lost 4 bases and 5 bases respectively, with 12 bases between them. In germline, CDR1 is MNHEY, CDR2 SVGAGI. CDR3 coding DNA: TGTGCCAGCAGTTGGGCGACTAGGGACGAGCAGTACTTC. This sequence encodes CASSWATRDEQYF.

The chain uses TRBV6-5 and TRBJ1-3; D is unresolved. V lost 0 bases, J lost 1 base, and 10 bases lay in between. CDR3 length: 16 amino acids. Germline CDR1 is MNHEY and CDR2 is SVGAGI. CDR3 in amino acids: CASSYSLQSSGNTIYF. CDR3 coding DNA: TGTGCCAGCAGTTACTCTCTGCAATCATCTGGAAACACCATATATTTT.

This clone was picked up a small number of times. One end of the junction varies from germline; a read error may be responsible. The CDR3 DNA is TGTGCCAGCAGCCTAGGACAGCTTAATCAGCCCCAGCATTTT. This sequence encodes CASSLGQLNQPQHF. The V and J genes are TRBV13 and TRBJ1-5, with a possible D match to TRBD1 (6 bases). Looked up from germline, CDR1 is PRHDT and CDR2 is FYEKMQ (reference sequence). The length of the CDR3 is 14 residues.